This T cell receptor beta chain was recovered during a study of radiotherapy plus CTLA-4 blockade in lung cancer. General study points: The best prediction of response reportedly came from early blood T cell clone dynamics, with interferon-beta.

Produced via immunoSEQ multiplex PCR; TCRdb's table is partial and in-frame only. The sample consists of over 12,000 clones, 80% to 90% of them appearing once. Points on this clone: Its antigen is unknown.

This CDR3 is built from 14 residues. V shed 5 bases and J 8 bases; nucleotides not matched to a gene: 9. Per the germline V gene, CDR1 is SGHTA and CDR2 is FQGNSA. This specimen consisted of peripheral blood, obtained from a patient treated with radiotherapy plus ipilimumab. This TCR was sampled from a human donor with non-small cell lung cancer that progressed on radiotherapy plus ipilimumab. Some clones in this sample may be carry-over from other donors' samples. V is TRBV7-2 and J is TRBJ1-2; 9 bases are shared with TRBD1. CDR3 region: CASSTRTGERGYTF. As DNA, the CDR3 is TGTGCCAGCAGCACACGGACAGGGGAAAGGGGCTACACCTTC.